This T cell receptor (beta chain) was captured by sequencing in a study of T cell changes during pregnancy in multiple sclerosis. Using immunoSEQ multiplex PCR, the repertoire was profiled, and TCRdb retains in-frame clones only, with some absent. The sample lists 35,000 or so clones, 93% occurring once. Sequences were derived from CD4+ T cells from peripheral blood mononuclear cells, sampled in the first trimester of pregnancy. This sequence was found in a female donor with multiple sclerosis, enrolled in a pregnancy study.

In nucleotides, the CDR3 is TGTGCCAGCAGTTTAAAGTTGGGGGGGAGCAATCAGCCCCAGCATTTT. This sequence encodes CASSLKLGGSNQPQHF. The chain is built from TRBV27 and TRBJ1-5, with D possibly TRBD1 on 5 matching bases. Germline loops: CDR1 MNHEY, CDR2 SMNVEV (reference sequence). V lost 2 bases to trimming and J lost 1 base, with 12 bases between them. This CDR3 is built from 16 residues.